These 24 T cell receptor beta chains share one sample of origin, sequenced in a study of CXCR3-negative and CXCR3-positive naive CD8 T cells. UMI-labeled 5' RACE TRB cDNA libraries were prepared from the cells. TCRdb reprocessed the 5' RACE reads, keeping one entry per CDR3 protein, no DNA. The listing records over 35,000 distinct CDR3 sequences. The sequencing sample was made of memory CD8+ T cells from blood. The receptor set was obtained from a human donor in good health. Some clones in this sample may be carry-over from other donors' samples.

The gene calls are TRBV7-2 and TRBJ2-3; the TCRdb D gene call, TRBD1, has no DNA to confirm it. The CDR3 totals 15 residues. CDR1 is SGHTA, CDR2 FQGNSA, per germline. CDR3: CASSRPDYQADTQYF.

V gene TRBV12-1 combines with J gene TRBJ2-3; TCRdb reports TRBD2, a call that lacks DNA to check it against. TRBV12-1 is termed a pseudogene. The CDR3 consists of 15 residues. This CDR3 reads CASSSGTAVTDTQYF.

The chain combines TRBV27 with TRBJ2-2; absent DNA, TCRdb's TRBD1 call cannot be checked. In germline, CDR1 is MNHEY, CDR2 SMNVEV (reference sequence). The CDR3 length is 11 residues. The CDR3 is CASNGGGELFF.

The V call is TRBV4-2, the J call TRBJ2-7; TCRdb lists TRBD2, though no DNA is available to test this call. CDR3 length: 14 amino acids. Germline V gene data show CDR1 as LGHNA and CDR2 as YNFKEQ. This CDR3 reads CASSQDPGSYEQYF.

J is TRBJ2-1 and V is TRBV4-1. Germline V gene data show CDR1 as MGHRA and CDR2 as YSYEKL. The CDR3 is 12 residues long. CDR3 protein: CASSTASTEQFF.

The chain combines TRBV20-1 with TRBJ2-3; TCRdb's assignment of TRBD1 cannot be checked, as there is no DNA. The length of the CDR3 is 11 residues. CDR1 and CDR2 from the germline V gene are DFQATT and SNEGSKA (reference sequence). CDR3 amino acids: CSAGGLDTQYF.

J is TRBJ1-1 and V is TRBV20-1; there is no DNA to check the TCRdb D call of TRBD1. Germline V lookup: CDR1 DFQATT, CDR2 SNEGSKA (reference sequence). This CDR3 comprises 14 residues. The CDR3 protein is CSARDLRGITEAFF.

The gene calls are TRBV29-1 and TRBJ2-2; TCRdb indicates TRBD2, and absent DNA this call remains unverified. CDR1 is SQVTM, CDR2 ANQGSEA, per germline. The CDR3 spans 14 residues. CDR3 sequence reads: CSVVVLAGSGELFF.

The chain employs TRBV11-2 and TRBJ2-3; TCRdb lists TRBD1, though no DNA is available to test this call. The CDR3 is 13 amino acids. In germline, CDR1 is SGHAT, CDR2 FQNNGV. The CDR3 spells CASIAGVGDTQYF.

The rearrangement uses TRBV29-1 and TRBJ2-7; TCRdb's assignment of TRBD2 cannot be checked, as there is no DNA. The CDR3 extends over 14 amino acids. Germline CDR1 and CDR2: SQVTM and ANQGSEA. The CDR3 loop reads CSVDSGTSSYEQYF.

This chain links TRBV28 with TRBJ2-7. The CDR3 consists of 14 residues. Germline V CDR1 and CDR2: MDHEN, SYDVKM. CDR3 residues: CASSLRGNSYEQYF.

This chain connects TRBV7-9 to TRBJ2-1; lacking DNA, the TRBD2 call made by TCRdb goes unchecked. The germline CDR1 and CDR2 sequences are SEHNR and FQNEAQ (reference sequence). The CDR3 is 17 residues long. The CDR3: CASSRLQVYREGNEQFF.

The V call is TRBV7-2, the J call TRBJ2-7; as DNA is missing, the TRBD1 call by TCRdb cannot be tested. Germline CDR1 SGHTA, CDR2 FQGNSA. The CDR3 runs 16 residues. The CDR3 region is CASSLMDRGSSYEQYF.

The chain links TRBV20-1 to TRBJ2-5; TCRdb's D call of TRBD1 is untestable without DNA. This CDR3 spans 14 amino acids. Per germline, CDR1 DFQATT and CDR2 SNEGSKA (reference sequence). CDR3 protein: CSARDGGGGETQYF.

The chain joins TRBV15 to TRBJ2-3; with no DNA, the TCRdb D assignment of TRBD2 cannot be verified. Germline V CDR1 and CDR2: LNHNV, YYDKDF (reference sequence). This CDR3 is built from 15 residues. The CDR3 loop is CATSRVSGITDTQYF.

The V gene is TRBV7-6, the J gene TRBJ2-1; TCRdb's D call, TRBD2, is unchecked because there is no DNA. Germline V gene lookup returns CDR1 SGHVS and CDR2 FNYEAQ. The CDR3 loop spans 16 amino acids. The chain's CDR3 is CASIELAGGPYYEQFF.

This chain joins TRBV11-2 and TRBJ2-2; TCRdb selects TRBD1, and the lack of DNA leaves this call unchecked. The CDR3 runs to 15 residues. Germline CDR1 is SGHAT and CDR2 is FQNNGV. CDR3 in amino acids: CASLPPRPNTGELFF.

The chain's CDR3 is CASSFGNTEAFF. The chain couples TRBV25-1 to TRBJ1-1. CDR3 length: 12 residues. Germline-derived CDR1 and CDR2 are MGHDK and SYGVNS.

The rearrangement joins TRBV7-2 to TRBJ2-1; lacking DNA, the TRBD1 call made by TCRdb goes unchecked. Germline values: CDR1 SGHTA, CDR2 FQGNSA. The CDR3 loop spans 14 amino acids. CDR3 amino acids: CASSSPRGNNEQFF.

The chain uses TRBV5-1 and TRBJ2-7; TCRdb indicates TRBD1, and absent DNA this call remains unverified. Per germline, CDR1 SGHRS and CDR2 YFSETQ. This CDR3 spans 14 amino acids. The CDR3 here is CASSFGTGGDLEYF. The whole variable domain, remainder taken from reference TRBV5-1 and TRBJ2-7, is KAGVTQTPRYLIKTRGQQVTLSCSPISGHRSVSWYQQTPGQGLQFLFEYFSETQRNKGNFPGRFSGRQFSNSRSEMNVSTLELGDSALYLCASSFGTGGDLEYFGPGTRLTVT.

This chain links TRBV27 with TRBJ2-7. Per the germline V gene, CDR1 is MNHEY and CDR2 is SMNVEV (reference sequence). The CDR3 runs to 12 residues. The CDR3 reads CASISTGLEQYF.

This CDR3 is CASSYGWETQYF. The chain uses TRBV6-2 or TRBV6-3 and TRBJ2-5. The germline gives CDR1 MNHEY, CDR2 SVGEGT. The CDR3 loop spans 12 amino acids.

V is TRBV20-1 and J is TRBJ1-3. Germline CDR1 DFQATT, CDR2 SNEGSKA (reference sequence). CDR3 length equals 15 residues. The CDR3: CSARDGLFSGNTIYF.

V and J are TRBV20-1 and TRBJ2-5; the TCRdb D gene call, TRBD2, has no DNA to confirm it. The length of the CDR3 is 18 residues. CDR1 and CDR2 (germline): DFQATT, SNEGSKA (reference sequence). The CDR3: CSATARLLAGGMQETQYF.